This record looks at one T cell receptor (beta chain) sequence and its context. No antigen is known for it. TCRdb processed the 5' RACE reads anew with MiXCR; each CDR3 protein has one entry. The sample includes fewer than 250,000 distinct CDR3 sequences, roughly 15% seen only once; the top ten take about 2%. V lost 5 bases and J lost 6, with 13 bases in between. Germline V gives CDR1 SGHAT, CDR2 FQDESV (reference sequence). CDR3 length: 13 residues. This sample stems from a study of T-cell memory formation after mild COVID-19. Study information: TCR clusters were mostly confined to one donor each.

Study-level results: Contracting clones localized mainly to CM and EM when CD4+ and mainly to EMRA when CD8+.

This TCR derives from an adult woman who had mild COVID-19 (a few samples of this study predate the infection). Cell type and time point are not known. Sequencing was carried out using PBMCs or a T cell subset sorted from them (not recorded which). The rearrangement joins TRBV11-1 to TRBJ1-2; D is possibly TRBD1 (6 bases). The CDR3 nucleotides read TGTGCCAGCAGCCCCGGGACAAGAAATGGCTACACCTTC. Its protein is CASSPGTRNGYTF.